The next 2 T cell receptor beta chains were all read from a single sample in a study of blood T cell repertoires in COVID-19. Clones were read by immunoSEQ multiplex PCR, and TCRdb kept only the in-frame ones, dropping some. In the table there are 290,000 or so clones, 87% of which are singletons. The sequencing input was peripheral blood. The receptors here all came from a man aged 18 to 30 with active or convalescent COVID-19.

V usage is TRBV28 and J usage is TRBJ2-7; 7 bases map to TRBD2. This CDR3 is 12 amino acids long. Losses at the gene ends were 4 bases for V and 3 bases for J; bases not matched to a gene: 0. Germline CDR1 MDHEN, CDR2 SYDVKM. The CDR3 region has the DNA TGTGCCAGCAGTTGGGGGGGCTACGAGCAGTACTTC. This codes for CASSWGGYEQYF.

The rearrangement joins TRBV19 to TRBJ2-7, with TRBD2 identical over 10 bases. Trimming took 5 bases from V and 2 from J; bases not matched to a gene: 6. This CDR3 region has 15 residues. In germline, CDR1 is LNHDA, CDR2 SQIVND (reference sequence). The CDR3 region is CASSHSGRSPYEQYF. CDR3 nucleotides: TGTGCCAGTAGTCATAGCGGGAGGTCTCCCTACGAGCAGTACTTC.